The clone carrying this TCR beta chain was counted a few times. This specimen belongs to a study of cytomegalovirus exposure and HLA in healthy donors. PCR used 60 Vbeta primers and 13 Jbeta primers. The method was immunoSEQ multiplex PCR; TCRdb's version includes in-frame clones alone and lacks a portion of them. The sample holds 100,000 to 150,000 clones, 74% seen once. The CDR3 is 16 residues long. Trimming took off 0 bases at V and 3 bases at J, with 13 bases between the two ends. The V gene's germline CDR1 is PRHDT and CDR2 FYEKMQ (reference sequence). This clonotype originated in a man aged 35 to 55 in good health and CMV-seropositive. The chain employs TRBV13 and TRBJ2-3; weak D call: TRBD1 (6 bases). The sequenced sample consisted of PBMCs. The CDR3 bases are TGTGCCAGCAGCTTAGGGGGGGCCGGTTTTACAGATACGCAGTATTTT. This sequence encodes CASSLGGAGFTDTQYF.